This entry is about one T cell receptor beta chain. Repertoires were generated with immunoSEQ multiplex PCR, while TCRdb's copy carries only in-frame clones and drops some. The sample holds around 580,000 clones, 95% to 98% seen once. This sample is part of a study of shared clonotypes between healthy human individuals. Naive CD8 cells lacked CD45RO and underwent positive selection for CCR7, leaving out terminally differentiated effector memory CD45RA+ cells. Germline-derived CDR1 and CDR2 are SNHLY and FYNNEI. The J segment lost 4 bases and the V segment lost 6 bases, leaving 9 bases of the junction unmatched. The CDR3 is 16 residues long.

This sequence joins TRBV2 and TRBJ2-3, with TRBD2 matching over 11 bases. The clonotype comes from a man under 40 in good health. Sequenced: naive CD8+ T cells sorted from blood. CDR3 in DNA: TGTGCCAGCAGGGGGGAATTACTAGCGGGAGCAGATACGCAGTATTTT. This translates into CASRGELLAGADTQYF.